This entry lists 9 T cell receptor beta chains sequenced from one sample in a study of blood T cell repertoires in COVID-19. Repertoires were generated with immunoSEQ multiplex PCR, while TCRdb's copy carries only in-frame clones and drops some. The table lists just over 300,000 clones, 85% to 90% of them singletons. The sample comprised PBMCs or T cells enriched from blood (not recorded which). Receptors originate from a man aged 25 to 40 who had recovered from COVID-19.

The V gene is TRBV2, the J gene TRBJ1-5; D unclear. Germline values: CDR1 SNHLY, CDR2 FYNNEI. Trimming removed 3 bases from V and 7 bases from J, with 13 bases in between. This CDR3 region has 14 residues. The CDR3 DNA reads TGTGCCAGCAGTGATTGGATGGGCACCCAGCCCCAGCATTTT. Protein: CASSDWMGTQPQHF.

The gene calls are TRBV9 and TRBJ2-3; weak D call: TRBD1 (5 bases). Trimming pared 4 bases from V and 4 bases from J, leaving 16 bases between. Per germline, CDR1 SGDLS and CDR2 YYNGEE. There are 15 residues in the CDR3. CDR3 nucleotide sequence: TGTGCCAGCAGCCCCTCAGGGATACGGGCAGATACGCAGTATTTT. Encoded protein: CASSPSGIRADTQYF. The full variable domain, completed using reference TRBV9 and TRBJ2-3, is DSGVTQTPKHLITATGQRVTLRCSPRSGDLSVYWYQQSLDQGLQFLIQYYNGEERAKGNILERFSAQQFPDLHSELNLSSLELGDSALYFCASSPSGIRADTQYFGPGTRLTVL.

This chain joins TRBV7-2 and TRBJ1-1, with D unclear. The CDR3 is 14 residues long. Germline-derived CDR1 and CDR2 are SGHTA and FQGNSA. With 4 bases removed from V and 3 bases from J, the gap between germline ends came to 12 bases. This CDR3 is CASSSRLDYTEAFF. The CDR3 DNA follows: TGTGCCAGCAGCTCCCGACTGGATTACACTGAAGCTTTCTTT.

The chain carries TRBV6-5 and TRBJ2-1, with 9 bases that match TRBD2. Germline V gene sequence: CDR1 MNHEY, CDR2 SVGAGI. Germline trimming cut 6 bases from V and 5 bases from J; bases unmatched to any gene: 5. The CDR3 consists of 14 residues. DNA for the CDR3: TGTGCCAGCAGAAAGGTAGCGGGAGACAATGAGCAGTTCTTC. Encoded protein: CASRKVAGDNEQFF.

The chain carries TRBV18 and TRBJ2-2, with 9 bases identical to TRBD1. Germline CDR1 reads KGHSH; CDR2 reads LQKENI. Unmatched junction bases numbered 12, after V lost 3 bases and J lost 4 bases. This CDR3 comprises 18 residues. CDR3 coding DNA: TGTGCCAGCTCACCGACAGCTCCGGGACAGGGTGCCACCGGGGAGCTGTTTTTT. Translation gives CASSPTAPGQGATGELFF.

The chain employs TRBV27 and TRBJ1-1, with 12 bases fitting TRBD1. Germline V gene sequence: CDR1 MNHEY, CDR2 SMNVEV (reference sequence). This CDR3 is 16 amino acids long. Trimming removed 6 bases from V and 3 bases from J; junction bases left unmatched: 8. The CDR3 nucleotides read TGTGCCAGCAGCTTGGGGACAGGGGGCTTGTACACTGAAGCTTTCTTT. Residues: CASSLGTGGLYTEAFF.

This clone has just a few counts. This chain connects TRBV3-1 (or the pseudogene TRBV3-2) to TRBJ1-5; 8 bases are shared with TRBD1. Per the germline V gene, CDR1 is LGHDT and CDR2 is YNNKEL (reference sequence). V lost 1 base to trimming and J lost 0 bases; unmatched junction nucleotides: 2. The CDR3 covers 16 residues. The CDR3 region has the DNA TGTGCCAGCAGCCAAGGGACAGGGATTAGCAATCAGCCCCAGCATTTT. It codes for CASSQGTGISNQPQHF.

CDR3 in amino acids: CASNPRQGGMQETQYF. CDR3 bases: TGTGCCAGCAACCCTCGCCAGGGGGGCATGCAAGAGACCCAGTACTTC. The chain carries TRBV11-2 and TRBJ2-5; D is possibly TRBD1 (7 bases). The CDR3 consists of 16 residues. Germline V CDR1 and CDR2: SGHAT, FQNNGV. Trimming left V 7 bases short and J 2 bases short, with 20 bases between.

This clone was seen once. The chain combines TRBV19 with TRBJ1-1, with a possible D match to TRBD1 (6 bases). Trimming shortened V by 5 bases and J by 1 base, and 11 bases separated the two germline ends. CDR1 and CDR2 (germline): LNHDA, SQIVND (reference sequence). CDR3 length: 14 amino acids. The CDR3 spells CASSRRTENTEAFF. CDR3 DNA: TGTGCCAGTAGTCGACGGACAGAGAACACTGAAGCTTTCTTT.